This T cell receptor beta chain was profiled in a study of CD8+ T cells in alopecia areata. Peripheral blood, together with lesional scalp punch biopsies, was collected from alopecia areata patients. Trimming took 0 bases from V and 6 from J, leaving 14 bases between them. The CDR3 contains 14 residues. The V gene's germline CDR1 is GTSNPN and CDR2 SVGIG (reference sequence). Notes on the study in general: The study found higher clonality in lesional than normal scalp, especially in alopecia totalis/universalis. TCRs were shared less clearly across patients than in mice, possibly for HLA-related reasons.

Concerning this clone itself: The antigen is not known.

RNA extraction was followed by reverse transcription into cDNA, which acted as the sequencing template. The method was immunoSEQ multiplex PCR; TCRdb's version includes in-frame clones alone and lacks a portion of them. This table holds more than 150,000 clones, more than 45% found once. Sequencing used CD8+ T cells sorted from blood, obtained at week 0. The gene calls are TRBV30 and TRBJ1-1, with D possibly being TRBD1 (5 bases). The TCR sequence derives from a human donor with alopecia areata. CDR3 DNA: TGTGCCTGGAGTGTCCGGGGGGGGTCGGCTGAAGCTTTCTTT. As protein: CAWSVRGGSAEAFF.